Listed below are T cell receptor beta chains from one sample, sequenced in a study of blood T cell repertoires in COVID-19. The table came from immunoSEQ multiplex PCR; TCRdb's copy has only in-frame clones and leaves some out. The table shows 100,000 to 150,000 clones, with approximately 74% occurring only once. What was sequenced was peripheral blood. The receptors shown here come from a woman aged 70 to 79 with acute or convalescent COVID-19. CDR3s include the opening cysteine and the closing phenylalanine or tryptophan. Fields, in order: CDR3 DNA, CDR3 protein, D gene, J gene, V gene, clone size. A D gene is named only where the DNA matches it firmly. Rows may omit the clone size; those that give it use once, few, many or a size class.

TGTGCCAGCAGTTACTCTAGCGGGAGATCCCCCTACGAGCAGTACTTC	CASSYSSGRSPYEQYF	TRBD2	TRBJ2-7	TRBV6-2/TRBV6-3	few
TGTGCCATCAGGGACAGCCTTGGTGCGCAGTATTTT	CAIRDSLGAQYF	-	TRBJ2-3	TRBV10-3	-
TGTGCCAGCAGGGGAGAAGCCTACAATGAGCAGTTCTTC	CASRGEAYNEQFF	-	TRBJ2-1	TRBV11-3	once
TGTGCCAGCAGTTACGGGGCTGCTAATGAAAAACTGTTTTTT	CASSYGAANEKLFF	-	TRBJ1-4	TRBV6-5	few
TGTGCCAGCAGCCTTCAGGCAACAACTAATGAAAAACTGTTTTTT	CASSLQATTNEKLFF	-	TRBJ1-4	TRBV7-9	-
TGTGCCAGCAGCTTGGTTGCGGGAGGGCCCCTCAATGAGCAGTTCTTC	CASSLVAGGPLNEQFF	TRBD2	TRBJ2-1	TRBV5-5	-
TGCGCCAGCAGCTTGGGAGACAGGGGGTCAATCTCCTACGAGCAGTACTTC	CASSLGDRGSISYEQYF	TRBD1	TRBJ2-7	TRBV5-1	-
TGTGCCAGCAAACGGGGGATAGGCACTGAAGCTTTCTTT	CASKRGIGTEAFF	-	TRBJ1-1	TRBV6-5	-
TGTGCCAGCAGCGTAGCTCCGGGTTCGGAGACCCAGTACTTC	CASSVAPGSETQYF	-	TRBJ2-5	TRBV9	-
TGTGCCATCAGTGATCATAGCGGGGCTATCAATGAGCAGTTCTTC	CAISDHSGAINEQFF	TRBD2	TRBJ2-1	TRBV10-3	-
TGTGCCTGGAGGAGGGATAGGAACACTGAAGCTTTCTTT	CAWRRDRNTEAFF	-	TRBJ1-1	TRBV30	-
TGTGCCAGCAGCTTATTGAGTGGAGATACGCAGTATTTT	CASSLLSGDTQYF	-	TRBJ2-3	TRBV7-2	-
TGTGCCATCAGTGAGTCAGCAGGGAAAGTTTCCTACGAGCAGTACTTC	CAISESAGKVSYEQYF	-	TRBJ2-7	TRBV10-3	-
TGTGCCAGCTCACCCTGGGGCAGGGGCACAGATACGCAGTATTTT	CASSPWGRGTDTQYF	-	TRBJ2-3	TRBV18	-
TGTGCCAGCAGCTTGGCCCAGGTCCAAGAGACCCAGTACTTC	CASSLAQVQETQYF	-	TRBJ2-5	TRBV5-4	-
TGTGCCAGCAGCTTGGGGGGCAGCCAAGAGACCCAGTACTTC	CASSLGGSQETQYF	-	TRBJ2-5	TRBV5-6	few
TGTGCTAGTGGGCCGGGACAGGGGGTAGTGGATACGCAGTATTTT	CASGPGQGVVDTQYF	TRBD1	TRBJ2-3	TRBV12-5	-
TGTGCCGGAGAAGGAGGGAACTATGGCTACACCTTC	CAGEGGNYGYTF	-	TRBJ1-2	TRBV27	few
TGTGCCATCAGTGGACTAGCGGGGGCCTACAATGAGCAGTTCTTC	CAISGLAGAYNEQFF	TRBD2	TRBJ2-1	TRBV10-3	-
TGTGCCAGCAGCTCTACTAGCGGGGTGAACACCGGGGAGCTGTTTTTT	CASSSTSGVNTGELFF	TRBD2	TRBJ2-2	TRBV7-9	few
TGTGCCAGCAGTGTAACAGAGAACACCGGGGAGCTGTTTTTT	CASSVTENTGELFF	-	TRBJ2-2	TRBV9	few
TGTGCCAGCAGCCGCGAGGAGACCCAGTACTTC	CASSREETQYF	-	TRBJ2-5	TRBV6-5	-
TGTGCCAGCAGTATTACGGGAACTGAAGCTTTCTTT	CASSITGTEAFF	-	TRBJ1-1	TRBV7-9	-
TGTGCCAGCAGCCCGACACCGAACACTGAAGCTTTCTTT	CASSPTPNTEAFF	-	TRBJ1-1	TRBV7-3	-
TGTGCCAGCAACAGGGGGGGATCACCCCTCCACTTT	CASNRGGSPLHF	TRBD1	TRBJ1-6	TRBV25-1	many
TGTGCCAGCAGCTTCCAAGGACTAGTCCAAGAGACCCAGTACTTC	CASSFQGLVQETQYF	TRBD2	TRBJ2-5	TRBV7-9	once
TGTGCCTGCGCTCCCCAGCGCTCTGGAAACACCATATATTTT	CACAPQRSGNTIYF	-	TRBJ1-3	TRBV30	few
TGTGCCAGCCTGGGACAGATCTCTGGAAACACCATATATTTT	CASLGQISGNTIYF	TRBD1	TRBJ1-3	TRBV6-5	-
TGCAGCGTTCCCTCGGCAGGGGGCTTTGGCGAGCAGTACTTC	CSVPSAGGFGEQYF	TRBD1	TRBJ2-7	TRBV29-1	few
TGTGCCAGCTCACCAGAGGGGACTAGCGGGAGGTCATACAATGAGCAGTTCTTC	CASSPEGTSGRSYNEQFF	TRBD2	TRBJ2-1	TRBV18	-
TGTGCCAGCAATGCAGGGACAGGGGTTAGAACAGATACGCAGTATTTT	CASNAGTGVRTDTQYF	TRBD1	TRBJ2-3	TRBV5-8	-
TGTGCCAGCAGCGTAGGAATCACCGGGGACACCATATATTTT	CASSVGITGDTIYF	-	TRBJ1-3	TRBV9	few
TGCGCCAGCAGTGCAGCCGGGACAGGGGAGGCCTATGGCTACACCTTC	CASSAAGTGEAYGYTF	TRBD1	TRBJ1-2	TRBV10-2	once
TGTGCCAGCAGTCCCCTATACAGGCAATTGAACACTGAAGCTTTCTTT	CASSPLYRQLNTEAFF	-	TRBJ1-1	TRBV28	few
TGTGCCAGTAGTCCCACAGGGGGCAATGGCTACACCTTC	CASSPTGGNGYTF	TRBD1	TRBJ1-2	TRBV19	-